These 7 T cell receptor beta chains originate from one sample sequenced in a study of blood T cell repertoires in COVID-19. Assay: immunoSEQ multiplex PCR; the TCRdb copy retains only in-frame clones and omits some. The data contain around 140,000 clones, 80% of them singletons. Sequenced: peripheral blood. These receptors all stem from an older man who had recovered from COVID-19.

The chain links TRBV4-1 to TRBJ2-5; no definite D call. The length of the CDR3 is 12 residues. Trimming took 1 base from V and 8 from J, leaving 8 bases between them. In germline, CDR1 is MGHRA, CDR2 YSYEKL. CDR3 sequence (DNA): TGCGCCAGCAGCCAAGGCGGATTAACCCAGTACTTC. Protein sequence: CASSQGGLTQYF.

V is TRBV27 and J is TRBJ1-2; 8 positions agree with TRBD1. Germline CDR1 is MNHEY and CDR2 is SMNVEV (reference sequence). The CDR3 spans 16 residues. V lost 6 bases, J lost 5 bases, and 14 bases stayed unmatched. The CDR3 loop is CASSSRSGTGGYGYTF. In DNA form, the CDR3 reads TGTGCCAGCAGCTCAAGATCCGGGACAGGAGGGTATGGCTACACCTTC.

As for this clone: Additional DNA sequences in this sample encode the identical CDR3. This chain joins TRBV27 and TRBJ2-2; no clear D gene. The germline CDR1 and CDR2 sequences are MNHEY and SMNVEV (reference sequence). V lost 3 bases, J lost 3 bases, and 8 bases lay in between. There are 14 residues in the CDR3. DNA of the CDR3: TGTGCCAGCAGTTTTGGGCAGGACACCGGGGAGCTGTTTTTT. Translated: CASSFGQDTGELFF.

The chain joins TRBV28 to TRBJ2-1; 10 bases are a match to TRBD2. After removal of 2 bases from V and 4 bases from J, the junction contained 8 bases not matched to a gene. Germline V lookup: CDR1 MDHEN, CDR2 SYDVKM. This CDR3 is 17 amino acids long. CDR3 sequence reads: CASSLRLAGALYNEQFF. The CDR3, as DNA: TGTGCCAGCAGTTTAAGGCTAGCGGGGGCGTTATACAATGAGCAGTTCTTC.

V and J are TRBV10-3 and TRBJ2-2, with TRBD2 matching 11 bases. The length of the CDR3 is 16 residues. Germline values: CDR1 ENHRY, CDR2 SYGVKD. The V and J ends lost 6 bases and 3 bases, in that order; junction bases with no gene match: 6. The CDR3 reads CAISPTSGRYTGELFF. In nucleotides, the CDR3 is TGTGCCATCAGCCCCACTAGCGGGAGATACACCGGGGAGCTGTTTTTT.

The chain is built from TRBV6-6 and TRBJ1-5; D may be TRBD1 (6 bases). The CDR3 has 14 residues. CDR1 MNHNY and CDR2 SVGAGI come from the germline V gene (reference sequence). Trimming removed 5 bases from V and 1 base from J, with 9 bases in between. CDR3 DNA sequence: TGTGCCAGCAGTCCCAGGGGAAGCAATCAGCCCCAGCATTTT. Protein: CASSPRGSNQPQHF.

This clone was seen once. This sequence joins TRBV7-9 and TRBJ2-1; weak D call: TRBD1 (6 bases). This CDR3 is 14 amino acids long. V was shortened by 4 bases and J by 5 bases, with 12 bases between the two germline ends. CDR1 SEHNR and CDR2 FQNEAQ come from the germline V gene (reference sequence). The chain's CDR3 is CASSSGTRNNEQFF. Here the CDR3 DNA reads TGTGCCAGCAGCTCCGGGACACGAAACAATGAGCAGTTCTTC. Together with reference TRBV7-9 and TRBJ2-1, the CDR3 gives the full variable domain: DTGVSQNPRHKITKRGQNVTFRCDPISEHNRLYWYRQTLGQGPEFLTYFQNEAQLEKSRLLSDRFSAERPKGSFSTLEIQRTEQGDSAMYLCASSSGTRNNEQFFGPGTRLTVL.